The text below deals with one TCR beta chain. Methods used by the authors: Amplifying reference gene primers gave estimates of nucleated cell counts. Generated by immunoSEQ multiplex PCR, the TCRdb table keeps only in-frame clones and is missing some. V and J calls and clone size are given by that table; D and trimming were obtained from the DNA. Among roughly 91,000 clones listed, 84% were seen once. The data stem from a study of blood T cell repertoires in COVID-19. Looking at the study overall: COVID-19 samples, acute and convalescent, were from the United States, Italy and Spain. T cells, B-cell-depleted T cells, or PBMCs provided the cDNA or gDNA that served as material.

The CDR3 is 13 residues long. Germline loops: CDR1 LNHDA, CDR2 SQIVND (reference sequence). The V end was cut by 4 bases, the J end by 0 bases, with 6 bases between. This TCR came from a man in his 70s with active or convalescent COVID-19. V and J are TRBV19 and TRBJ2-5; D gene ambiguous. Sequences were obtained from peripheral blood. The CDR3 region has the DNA TGTGCCAGTAGTACTATAGACCAAGAGACCCAGTACTTC. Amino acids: CASSTIDQETQYF.